This entry is about one T cell receptor beta chain. What this receptor recognizes is not known. Per-base quality was not reported, and no clone a single base away is much larger than it. TCRbeta CDR3 regions were amplified from genomic DNA by means of the immunoSEQ Assay, a bias-controlled multiplex PCR. The authors' pipeline ran thus. Nucleated cell counts per sample were estimated from amplification of reference gene primers within the assay. To quantify the absolute abundance of each unique TCRbeta CDR3 rearrangement, sequence reads were collapsed and filtered. For each sample, productive Simpson clonality was calculated as the square root of Simpson's diversity index over productive rearrangements. Entries here come from immuneACCESS through TCRdb and include only in-frame sequences with V and J called. Some clones fail to appear in such tables; in the studies checked, an unresolved V gene covers under half of the shortfall, and the cause of the remainder is unknown. That table gives V, J and clone size, and the DNA gave D and trimming. Across this sample there are about 210,000 clones, with under 95% seen only once. In total, the top ten clones hold more than 0.95% of the sample.

This sample was taken from a study of blood T cell repertoires in COVID-19 (dated by TCRdb to the early 2020s). In the study overall: Samples from collaborators originated in the United States, Italy and Spain and spanned both the acute and convalescent phases of COVID-19. The prospective study material was composed of cDNA or gDNA derived from T cells, B-cell-depleted T cells, or PBMCs. Subjects who had been exposed to COVID-19, were actively infected with it, or had recovered from it provided the deeply sampled blood TCRbeta repertoires that made up the dataset. A freely available public database, intended as a resource for researchers studying the immune response to SARS-CoV-2, is where the repertoires were released. The samples were drawn from the first 160 participants of the ongoing ImmuneRACE study and from roughly 1,300 subjects provided by 6 global collaborators. Nearly every sample came with metadata listing a de-identified subject ID, COVID-19 status, age in years and sex. Where available, HLA class I and class II types were taken from metadata supplied by the sample provider and were not determined by assay-based typing.

V and J lose 4 bases and 4 bases, and a span of 14 bases separates them. The germline V gene yields SGHDN for CDR1 and FVKESK for CDR2. From the cysteine up to the phenylalanine, the CDR3 has a length of 14 residues. Just CDR3 DNA is preserved here, 42 bases in frame from base 1. Collaborating institutions collected whole blood in K2EDTA tubes following their own protocols. Collaborator samples were shipped for TCRbeta analysis as frozen whole blood, isolated PBMCs, or DNA extracted from either sample type. The investigation overall reported the following: The quantity of clinical and demographic metadata differed by source and by participant and was supplied without curation.

Sequencing input: peripheral blood. The chain uses TRBV14 and TRBJ2-7, with the identity of the D gene unclear. The sequence was obtained from a man between 25 and 39 years old with acute or convalescent COVID-19. CDR3 region: CASSPSVLLYEQYF. In nucleotides, the sequence is TGTGCCAGCAGCCCGTCAGTCCTCTTGTACGAGCAGTACTTC.